A selection of T cell receptor beta chains follows, all from one sample in a study of blood T cell repertoires in COVID-19. Measured with immunoSEQ multiplex PCR; TCRdb has only the in-frame clones, and not every one. The sample lists 150,000 to 200,000 clones; more than 70% were seen once. Sequencing input: peripheral blood. The receptor set was obtained from a human donor in a cohort sampled during active COVID-19. Each CDR3 is given with its conserved first and last residue. The order of the fields is V gene, D gene, clone size, J gene, CDR3 protein, CDR3 DNA. A D gene is named only where the DNA matches it firmly. The listing skips clone size in some rows; elsewhere it reads once, few, many or a size class.

v_gene: TRBV6-5; d_gene: TRBD1; abundance: -; j_gene: TRBJ2-3; CDR3aa: CASSYSTGTDTQYF; CDR3nt: TGTGCCAGCAGTTACTCGACAGGGACAGATACGCAGTATTTT
v_gene: TRBV2; d_gene: -; abundance: once; j_gene: TRBJ1-2; CDR3aa: CASSLDSSNYGYTF; CDR3nt: TGTGCCAGCAGTCTGGACAGTTCTAACTATGGCTACACCTTC
v_gene: TRBV25-1; d_gene: TRBD1; abundance: -; j_gene: TRBJ2-5; CDR3aa: CASGGTGSETQYF; CDR3nt: TGTGCCAGCGGGGGGACAGGGTCTGAGACCCAGTACTTC
v_gene: TRBV12-3/TRBV12-4; d_gene: -; abundance: -; j_gene: TRBJ2-5; CDR3aa: CASSSGVETQYF; CDR3nt: TGTGCCAGCAGCTCAGGTGTAGAGACCCAGTACTTC
v_gene: TRBV13; d_gene: TRBD2; abundance: once; j_gene: TRBJ2-3; CDR3aa: CASSSLAESTDTQYF; CDR3nt: TGTGCCAGCAGCTCCCTAGCGGAAAGCACAGATACGCAGTATTTT
v_gene: TRBV28; d_gene: -; abundance: -; j_gene: TRBJ1-5; CDR3aa: CASSSYQPQHF; CDR3nt: TGTGCCAGCAGTTCTTATCAGCCCCAGCATTTT
v_gene: TRBV19; d_gene: TRBD1; abundance: -; j_gene: TRBJ1-2; CDR3aa: CASRTAGTGGNGYTF; CDR3nt: TGTGCCAGTAGGACCGCCGGGACAGGGGGAAATGGCTACACCTTC
v_gene: TRBV12-3/TRBV12-4; d_gene: -; abundance: once; j_gene: TRBJ1-2; CDR3aa: CASGTGANYGYTF; CDR3nt: TGTGCCAGCGGAACAGGAGCTAACTATGGCTACACCTTC
v_gene: TRBV19; d_gene: TRBD1; abundance: -; j_gene: TRBJ1-2; CDR3aa: CASREAGTGARGYTF; CDR3nt: TGTGCCAGTAGAGAGGCCGGGACAGGGGCTCGTGGCTACACCTTC
v_gene: TRBV10-1; d_gene: TRBD2; abundance: once; j_gene: TRBJ2-1; CDR3aa: CASSESRAGSSYNEQFF; CDR3nt: TGCGCCAGCAGTGAGTCGAGAGCGGGGAGCTCCTACAATGAGCAGTTCTTC
v_gene: TRBV4-2; d_gene: -; abundance: -; j_gene: TRBJ1-6; CDR3aa: CASSRVPGLTTSPLHF; CDR3nt: TGTGCCAGCAGCCGAGTCCCGGGACTCACGACTTCACCCCTCCACTTT
v_gene: TRBV5-1; d_gene: TRBD1; abundance: -; j_gene: TRBJ1-4; CDR3aa: CASSLQGERGEKLFF; CDR3nt: TGCGCCAGCAGCTTGCAGGGGGAGCGGGGGGAAAAACTGTTTTTT
v_gene: TRBV6-5; d_gene: -; abundance: -; j_gene: TRBJ2-7; CDR3aa: CASNTGLVQYF; CDR3nt: TGTGCCAGCAACACAGGGTTGGTTCAGTACTTC
v_gene: TRBV2; d_gene: -; abundance: -; j_gene: TRBJ2-3; CDR3aa: CASSAGYGTDTQYF; CDR3nt: TGTGCCAGCAGTGCAGGGTATGGCACAGATACGCAGTATTTT
v_gene: TRBV10-3; d_gene: -; abundance: -; j_gene: TRBJ1-1; CDR3aa: CAIRGSGTEAFF; CDR3nt: TGTGCCATCAGAGGATCGGGCACTGAAGCTTTCTTT
v_gene: TRBV5-6; d_gene: TRBD1; abundance: -; j_gene: TRBJ1-1; CDR3aa: CASSLPQGKTEAFF; CDR3nt: TGTGCCAGCAGCTTACCACAGGGGAAAACTGAAGCTTTCTTT
v_gene: TRBV5-1; d_gene: TRBD1; abundance: few; j_gene: TRBJ2-2; CDR3aa: CASSPDRGRPGELFF; CDR3nt: TGCGCCAGCAGCCCGGACAGGGGGCGCCCCGGGGAGCTGTTTTTT
v_gene: TRBV7-8; d_gene: -; abundance: -; j_gene: TRBJ2-2; CDR3aa: CASTVLLNTGELFF; CDR3nt: TGTGCCAGCACCGTACTCCTGAACACCGGGGAGCTGTTTTTT
v_gene: TRBV2; d_gene: -; abundance: -; j_gene: TRBJ1-4; CDR3aa: CASSRREGATNEKLFF; CDR3nt: TGTGCCAGCAGTCGCAGGGAGGGAGCAACTAATGAAAAACTGTTTTTT
v_gene: TRBV28; d_gene: TRBD1; abundance: -; j_gene: TRBJ2-3; CDR3aa: CASSLRGQGVGGDTQYF; CDR3nt: TGTGCCAGCAGTTTAAGGGGACAGGGGGTCGGTGGAGATACGCAGTATTTT
v_gene: TRBV25-1; d_gene: -; abundance: -; j_gene: TRBJ2-7; CDR3aa: CASSEYRGGPYEQYF; CDR3nt: TGTGCCAGCAGTGAATATCGGGGTGGCCCCTACGAGCAGTACTTC
v_gene: TRBV3-1/TRBV3-2; d_gene: -; abundance: -; j_gene: TRBJ2-1; CDR3aa: CASSQISGGSYNEQFF; CDR3nt: TGTGCCAGCAGCCAAATTAGTGGAGGGTCTTACAATGAGCAGTTCTTC
v_gene: TRBV28; d_gene: TRBD1; abundance: -; j_gene: TRBJ2-5; CDR3aa: CASSSFTGGGETQYF; CDR3nt: TGTGCCAGCAGTTCCTTTACAGGGGGCGGTGAGACCCAGTACTTC
v_gene: TRBV27; d_gene: TRBD1; abundance: -; j_gene: TRBJ2-3; CDR3aa: CASSRTGTRADTQYF; CDR3nt: TGTGCCAGCAGTCGGACAGGGACCCGGGCAGATACGCAGTATTTT
v_gene: TRBV30; d_gene: TRBD1; abundance: -; j_gene: TRBJ1-5; CDR3aa: CAWSLGTGNQPQHF; CDR3nt: TGTGCCTGGAGTCTCGGGACAGGGAATCAGCCCCAGCATTTT
v_gene: TRBV20-1; d_gene: TRBD2; abundance: -; j_gene: TRBJ2-3; CDR3aa: CSASGASGGALSDTQYF; CDR3nt: TGCAGTGCTAGTGGCGCTAGCGGGGGGGCTTTGTCAGATACGCAGTATTTT
v_gene: TRBV24-1; d_gene: TRBD2; abundance: -; j_gene: TRBJ2-1; CDR3aa: CATSSGLAVAHEQFF; CDR3nt: TGTGCCACCAGTTCGGGACTAGCGGTTGCTCATGAGCAGTTCTTC
v_gene: TRBV5-5; d_gene: -; abundance: -; j_gene: TRBJ1-4; CDR3aa: CASSRQEPNEKLFF; CDR3nt: TGTGCCAGCAGCAGACAGGAACCTAATGAAAAACTGTTTTTT
v_gene: TRBV27; d_gene: TRBD1; abundance: few; j_gene: TRBJ1-2; CDR3aa: CASRGNRGSYGYTF; CDR3nt: TGTGCCAGCAGGGGTAACAGGGGGAGTTATGGCTACACCTTC
v_gene: TRBV6-2/TRBV6-3; d_gene: -; abundance: -; j_gene: TRBJ2-1; CDR3aa: CASSEGIRGEQFF; CDR3nt: TGTGCCAGCAGCGAGGGGATACGGGGGGAGCAGTTCTTC
v_gene: TRBV20-1; d_gene: -; abundance: -; j_gene: TRBJ2-7; CDR3aa: CSASDWSSYEQYF; CDR3nt: TGCAGTGCTAGTGACTGGAGCTCCTACGAGCAGTACTTC
v_gene: TRBV5-1; d_gene: -; abundance: -; j_gene: TRBJ2-6; CDR3aa: CASSLQGTGANVLTF; CDR3nt: TGCGCCAGCAGCTTACAGGGAACTGGGGCCAACGTCCTGACTTTC
v_gene: TRBV5-1; d_gene: -; abundance: once; j_gene: TRBJ2-1; CDR3aa: CASSLAGGAVDEQFF; CDR3nt: TGCGCCAGCAGCTTGGCTGGGGGCGCGGTAGATGAGCAGTTCTTC
v_gene: TRBV27; d_gene: TRBD1; abundance: -; j_gene: TRBJ1-1; CDR3aa: CASNSAGGRGTEAFF; CDR3nt: TGTGCCAGCAACAGCGCAGGGGGCAGAGGGACTGAAGCTTTCTTT
v_gene: TRBV7-8; d_gene: TRBD1; abundance: -; j_gene: TRBJ1-1; CDR3aa: CASSPGQVNTEAFF; CDR3nt: TGTGCCAGCAGCCCGGGACAGGTGAACACTGAAGCTTTCTTT
v_gene: TRBV2; d_gene: -; abundance: once; j_gene: TRBJ1-2; CDR3aa: CASGPGQGGYTF; CDR3nt: TGTGCCAGCGGGCCAGGCCAAGGTGGCTACACCTTC
v_gene: TRBV27; d_gene: -; abundance: -; j_gene: TRBJ2-6; CDR3aa: CASSIRTAGSGANVLTF; CDR3nt: TGTGCCAGCAGTATACGGACAGCCGGCTCTGGGGCCAACGTCCTGACTTTC
v_gene: TRBV7-2; d_gene: -; abundance: -; j_gene: TRBJ2-3; CDR3aa: CASSYPTGSDTQYF; CDR3nt: TGTGCCAGCAGCTATCCCACAGGGTCAGATACGCAGTATTTT
v_gene: TRBV11-2; d_gene: TRBD1; abundance: -; j_gene: TRBJ1-6; CDR3aa: CASSADRASPSPLHF; CDR3nt: TGTGCCAGCAGCGCGGACAGGGCGTCCCCCTCACCCCTCCACTTT
v_gene: TRBV12-5; d_gene: TRBD1; abundance: -; j_gene: TRBJ1-1; CDR3aa: CASYRDRESLGTEAFF; CDR3nt: TGTGCTAGTTACCGGGACAGGGAATCTCTCGGCACTGAAGCTTTCTTT
v_gene: TRBV7-2; d_gene: -; abundance: -; j_gene: TRBJ1-6; CDR3aa: CASSQDRLNSPLHF; CDR3nt: TGTGCCAGCAGCCAAGACAGGCTCAATTCACCCCTCCACTTT
v_gene: TRBV5-6; d_gene: -; abundance: -; j_gene: TRBJ1-6; CDR3aa: CASSRLVGQYNSPLHF; CDR3nt: TGTGCCAGCAGCCGCCTCGTCGGACAGTATAATTCACCCCTCCACTTT
v_gene: TRBV4-3; d_gene: -; abundance: -; j_gene: TRBJ1-2; CDR3aa: CASSQEGGRGYTF; CDR3nt: TGCGCCAGCAGCCAAGAAGGGGGACGTGGCTACACCTTC
v_gene: TRBV18; d_gene: TRBD1; abundance: -; j_gene: TRBJ1-1; CDR3aa: CASSPGAGGPTEAFF; CDR3nt: TGTGCCAGCTCACCGGGGGCAGGGGGCCCCACTGAAGCTTTCTTT
v_gene: TRBV28; d_gene: -; abundance: -; j_gene: TRBJ2-7; CDR3aa: CASSSGVEQYF; CDR3nt: TGTGCCAGCAGTTCCGGGGTAGAGCAGTACTTC
v_gene: TRBV5-5; d_gene: -; abundance: once; j_gene: TRBJ1-4; CDR3aa: CASSLTRQRNEKLFF; CDR3nt: TGTGCCAGCAGCCTGACGAGACAACGAAATGAAAAACTGTTTTTT
v_gene: TRBV6-5; d_gene: -; abundance: -; j_gene: TRBJ2-7; CDR3aa: CASSARRSLIYEQYF; CDR3nt: TGTGCCAGCAGCGCCAGGCGATCGTTAATCTACGAGCAGTACTTC
v_gene: TRBV4-1; d_gene: -; abundance: few; j_gene: TRBJ1-6; CDR3aa: CASSQGGGTRSPLHF; CDR3nt: TGCGCCAGCAGCCAGGGGGGAGGGACCCGTTCACCCCTCCACTTT